Listed below are T cell receptor beta chains from one sample, sequenced in a study of CD8 T cells in Susac syndrome. A single record per CDR3 protein comes from TCRdb applying MiXCR to the immunoSEQ multiplex PCR reads. The sample carries about 180,000 distinct CDR3 sequences, around 95% recorded once. The specimen sequenced was CD8+ T cells from PBMCs. The receptor source for this set is a human donor with multiple sclerosis. Each CDR3 is given with its conserved first and last residue. Fields, in order: clone size, V gene, J gene, D gene, CDR3 DNA, CDR3 protein. A D gene is named only where the DNA matches it firmly. Clone size is shown for a subset of rows, as once, few, many or a class of expanded clone.

abundance: .; v_gene: TRBV2; j_gene: TRBJ2-1; d_gene: .; CDR3nt: TGTGCCAGCAGCGGACTGCCAAGCTCCTACAATGAGCAGTTCTTC; CDR3aa: CASSGLPSSYNEQFF
abundance: .; v_gene: TRBV20-1; j_gene: TRBJ2-7; d_gene: TRBD2; CDR3nt: TGCAGTGCGCCACTAGCGGGAGAGTCCTACGAGCAGTACTTC; CDR3aa: CSAPLAGESYEQYF
abundance: .; v_gene: TRBV9; j_gene: TRBJ1-2; d_gene: .; CDR3nt: TGTGCCAGCAGCGAGGGAGACAGTAACTATGGCTACACCTTC; CDR3aa: CASSEGDSNYGYTF
abundance: .; v_gene: TRBV20-1; j_gene: TRBJ2-7; d_gene: TRBD2; CDR3nt: TGCAGTGCTAGAGATATGACTAGCGGGAGAGGATCCTACGAGCAGTACTTC; CDR3aa: CSARDMTSGRGSYEQYF
abundance: .; v_gene: TRBV12-3/TRBV12-4; j_gene: TRBJ2-1; d_gene: .; CDR3nt: TGTGCCAGCAGTCCTGAGTCGGTTGAGCAGTTCTTC; CDR3aa: CASSPESVEQFF
abundance: .; v_gene: TRBV12-3/TRBV12-4; j_gene: TRBJ1-5; d_gene: .; CDR3nt: TGTGCCAGCAGATTAGGGCACTTCAATCAGCCCCAGCATTTT; CDR3aa: CASRLGHFNQPQHF
abundance: .; v_gene: TRBV29-1; j_gene: TRBJ1-1; d_gene: .; CDR3nt: TGCAGCGTTGCCCCGCCGGTGGGGGGATTCACTGAAGCTTTCTTT; CDR3aa: CSVAPPVGGFTEAFF
abundance: .; v_gene: TRBV2; j_gene: TRBJ2-7; d_gene: .; CDR3nt: TGTGCCAGCATAGGACAATACTACGAGCAGTACTTC; CDR3aa: CASIGQYYEQYF
abundance: .; v_gene: TRBV29-1; j_gene: TRBJ2-2; d_gene: .; CDR3nt: TGCAGCGTTATAAAAACCGGGGGAATCGGGGAGCTGTTTTTT; CDR3aa: CSVIKTGGIGELFF
abundance: .; v_gene: TRBV27; j_gene: TRBJ1-2; d_gene: TRBD1; CDR3nt: TGTGCCAGCAGTTTATTTCCAGGGGGCGAGTATGGCTACACCTTC; CDR3aa: CASSLFPGGEYGYTF
abundance: once; v_gene: TRBV6-5; j_gene: TRBJ2-1; d_gene: .; CDR3nt: TGTGCCAGCAGTGAGGGGGGTTTGGTTGAGCAGTTCTTC; CDR3aa: CASSEGGLVEQFF
abundance: .; v_gene: TRBV7-9; j_gene: TRBJ2-1; d_gene: TRBD2; CDR3nt: TGTGCCAGCAGCGACGGGACTACTCGATACAATGAGCAGTTCTTC; CDR3aa: CASSDGTTRYNEQFF
abundance: .; v_gene: TRBV13; j_gene: TRBJ1-2; d_gene: .; CDR3nt: TGTGCCAGCAGCGTACGACAGACCTATGGCTACACCTTC; CDR3aa: CASSVRQTYGYTF
abundance: .; v_gene: TRBV5-6; j_gene: TRBJ2-7; d_gene: .; CDR3nt: TGTGCCAGCAGTCCCGAGTCGGCGCACGAGCAGTACTTC; CDR3aa: CASSPESAHEQYF
abundance: .; v_gene: TRBV9; j_gene: TRBJ2-7; d_gene: TRBD2; CDR3nt: TGTGCCAGCAGCCCCCGAGGTGAGCGGGGCAACGAGCAGTACTTC; CDR3aa: CASSPRGERGNEQYF
abundance: .; v_gene: TRBV9; j_gene: TRBJ1-1; d_gene: .; CDR3nt: TGTGCCAGCAGCTTATACTATTCAGGGATCTCCACTGAAGCTTTCTTT; CDR3aa: CASSLYYSGISTEAFF
abundance: .; v_gene: TRBV29-1; j_gene: TRBJ1-2; d_gene: .; CDR3nt: TGCAGCGTTCCTCACGGACGGAACTATGGCTACACCTTC; CDR3aa: CSVPHGRNYGYTF
abundance: .; v_gene: TRBV2; j_gene: TRBJ1-1; d_gene: .; CDR3nt: TGTGCCAGCAGTGAGAAGTGGTTAGGGCGGTTGCCCACTGAAGCTTTCTTT; CDR3aa: CASSEKWLGRLPTEAFF
abundance: .; v_gene: TRBV29-1; j_gene: TRBJ2-1; d_gene: TRBD1; CDR3nt: TGCAGCTCCCGTGGACAGGAAAGGACAAATGAGCAGTTCTTC; CDR3aa: CSSRGQERTNEQFF
abundance: .; v_gene: TRBV5-1; j_gene: TRBJ1-1; d_gene: .; CDR3nt: TGCGCCAGCCATGCGGAGGGAAGAGCTTTCTTT; CDR3aa: CASHAEGRAFF
abundance: .; v_gene: TRBV19; j_gene: TRBJ1-6; d_gene: .; CDR3nt: TGTGCCAGTAGGAAGAGGGGACTCTATAATTCACCCCTCCACTTT; CDR3aa: CASRKRGLYNSPLHF
abundance: .; v_gene: TRBV29-1; j_gene: TRBJ1-1; d_gene: TRBD1; CDR3nt: TGCAGCGTCGTTGGGGGGAGACAGGGCACTGAAGCTTTCTTT; CDR3aa: CSVVGGRQGTEAFF
abundance: .; v_gene: TRBV2; j_gene: TRBJ2-1; d_gene: .; CDR3nt: TGTGCCGTTCCCAGGGGGGAGTCGATTGGGTATGAGCAGTTCTTC; CDR3aa: CAVPRGESIGYEQFF
abundance: .; v_gene: TRBV9; j_gene: TRBJ2-2; d_gene: .; CDR3nt: TGTGCCAGCAGTGAACATGACTGGGACAACACCGGGGAGCTGTTTTTT; CDR3aa: CASSEHDWDNTGELFF
abundance: .; v_gene: TRBV5-6; j_gene: TRBJ2-5; d_gene: .; CDR3nt: TGTGCCAGCAGCTTGGCCGCGAGTCGGTGGGAAGAGACCCAGTACTTC; CDR3aa: CASSLAASRWEETQYF
abundance: .; v_gene: TRBV7-9; j_gene: TRBJ2-2; d_gene: .; CDR3nt: TGTGCCAGCAGTTCAGACATCCCCGGGGAGCTGTTTTTT; CDR3aa: CASSSDIPGELFF
abundance: .; v_gene: TRBV9; j_gene: TRBJ2-1; d_gene: TRBD2; CDR3nt: TGTGCCAGCAGCACTAGCGGGTACGGGGGCAATGAGCAGTTCTTC; CDR3aa: CASSTSGYGGNEQFF
abundance: few; v_gene: TRBV5-1; j_gene: TRBJ2-7; d_gene: TRBD2; CDR3nt: TGCGCCAGCAGCACCGGACTAGCGGGAGGGCCCCCCTACGAGCAGTACTTC; CDR3aa: CASSTGLAGGPPYEQYF
abundance: .; v_gene: TRBV10-3; j_gene: TRBJ2-7; d_gene: .; CDR3nt: TGTGCCATCAGCGACCGGGCCGGGGACTACGAGCAGTACTTC; CDR3aa: CAISDRAGDYEQYF
abundance: .; v_gene: TRBV4-2; j_gene: TRBJ2-1; d_gene: TRBD2; CDR3nt: TGTGCCAGCTCCCGAACTCTAGCGGGAGGCGAGTACCACAATGAGCAGTTCTTC; CDR3aa: CASSRTLAGGEYHNEQFF
abundance: .; v_gene: TRBV7-9; j_gene: TRBJ2-1; d_gene: .; CDR3nt: TGTGCCAGCAGCTTAGTCTCACCGGCTAACAATGAGCAGTTCTTC; CDR3aa: CASSLVSPANNEQFF
abundance: once; v_gene: TRBV9; j_gene: TRBJ2-5; d_gene: TRBD2; CDR3nt: TGTGCCAGCAGCGTAACTAGCGGGGGGGCTAGAGAGACCCAGTACTTC; CDR3aa: CASSVTSGGARETQYF
abundance: .; v_gene: TRBV29-1; j_gene: TRBJ1-2; d_gene: .; CDR3nt: TGCAGCGTCGATAGCCAGGGAGGCTATGGCTACACCTTC; CDR3aa: CSVDSQGGYGYTF
abundance: .; v_gene: TRBV19; j_gene: TRBJ1-1; d_gene: .; CDR3nt: TGTGCCAGTAGTATGCTGGCGGCGAACACTGAAGCTTTCTTT; CDR3aa: CASSMLAANTEAFF
abundance: .; v_gene: TRBV27; j_gene: TRBJ2-3; d_gene: TRBD2; CDR3nt: TGTGCCAGCACCACCCGTCGGACTAGCGGTAGCACAGATACGCAGTATTTT; CDR3aa: CASTTRRTSGSTDTQYF
abundance: .; v_gene: TRBV27; j_gene: TRBJ1-5; d_gene: .; CDR3nt: TGTGCCAGCAGTTTAAGTCTGGATAGCAATCAGCCCCAGCATTTT; CDR3aa: CASSLSLDSNQPQHF
abundance: .; v_gene: TRBV27; j_gene: TRBJ1-5; d_gene: TRBD1; CDR3nt: TGTGCCAGCAGTCCCTGGACAGGGGACAATCAGCCCCAGCATTTT; CDR3aa: CASSPWTGDNQPQHF
abundance: few; v_gene: TRBV6-5; j_gene: TRBJ2-1; d_gene: .; CDR3nt: TGTGCCAGCAGTTTTGGGCAGGAGATGTACAATGAGCAGTTCTTC; CDR3aa: CASSFGQEMYNEQFF
abundance: once; v_gene: TRBV28; j_gene: TRBJ2-6; d_gene: .; CDR3nt: TGTGCCAGCAGCTCCCCCCGGGTGGCCAACGTCCTGACTTTC; CDR3aa: CASSSPRVANVLTF
abundance: .; v_gene: TRBV7-9; j_gene: TRBJ1-4; d_gene: .; CDR3nt: TGTGCCAGCAGCTCGTCCGGGACATTGGATGAAAAACTGTTTTTT; CDR3aa: CASSSSGTLDEKLFF
abundance: .; v_gene: TRBV3-1; j_gene: TRBJ2-1; d_gene: TRBD1; CDR3nt: TGTGCCAGCAAAAACAGGGGGCGTGGAGACAATGAGCAGTTCTTC; CDR3aa: CASKNRGRGDNEQFF
abundance: .; v_gene: TRBV9; j_gene: TRBJ2-7; d_gene: .; CDR3nt: TGTGCCAGCAGCGCAAACGGGGGCTACGAGCAGTACTTC; CDR3aa: CASSANGGYEQYF
abundance: .; v_gene: TRBV15; j_gene: TRBJ1-6; d_gene: .; CDR3nt: TGTGCCACCAGCAGAGATGTCGGGACAATAAATTCACCCCTCCACTTT; CDR3aa: CATSRDVGTINSPLHF
abundance: .; v_gene: TRBV13; j_gene: TRBJ2-1; d_gene: .; CDR3nt: TGTGCCAGCAGCCCTTATGGAGAATCCTACAATGAGCAGTTCTTC; CDR3aa: CASSPYGESYNEQFF
abundance: .; v_gene: TRBV12-3/TRBV12-4; j_gene: TRBJ2-7; d_gene: TRBD1; CDR3nt: TGTGCCAGCAGAAGTACAGGGGGACCCTACGAGCAGTACTTC; CDR3aa: CASRSTGGPYEQYF
abundance: once; v_gene: TRBV9; j_gene: TRBJ2-1; d_gene: .; CDR3nt: TGTGCCAGCAGGGCAGGGGGGAGCTCCTACAATGAGCAGTTCTTC; CDR3aa: CASRAGGSSYNEQFF
abundance: .; v_gene: TRBV9; j_gene: TRBJ2-7; d_gene: .; CDR3nt: TGTGCCAGCAGCGGACAGACAGGATTCGAAACCTACGAGCAGTACTTC; CDR3aa: CASSGQTGFETYEQYF
abundance: .; v_gene: TRBV4-1; j_gene: TRBJ1-1; d_gene: .; CDR3nt: TGCGCCAGCAGCCAGGGCCCTTTTGGTGAAGCTTTCTTT; CDR3aa: CASSQGPFGEAFF
abundance: .; v_gene: TRBV29-1; j_gene: TRBJ2-1; d_gene: TRBD2; CDR3nt: TGCAGCGTCCGACTAGCGGGAGGATACAATGAGCAGTTCTTC; CDR3aa: CSVRLAGGYNEQFF
abundance: .; v_gene: TRBV28; j_gene: TRBJ2-5; d_gene: .; CDR3nt: TGTGCCAGCAGTTTCCGGGCCGCGGGGACCCAGTACTTC; CDR3aa: CASSFRAAGTQYF
abundance: .; v_gene: TRBV29-1; j_gene: TRBJ2-3; d_gene: .; CDR3nt: TGCAGCGTTGACGACTGGAACACAGATACGCAGTATTTT; CDR3aa: CSVDDWNTDTQYF
abundance: .; v_gene: TRBV13; j_gene: TRBJ2-5; d_gene: TRBD1; CDR3nt: TGTGCCAGCAGCTTCTCGGAATCGGGGACAGATGAGACCCAGTACTTC; CDR3aa: CASSFSESGTDETQYF
abundance: .; v_gene: TRBV30; j_gene: TRBJ2-1; d_gene: .; CDR3nt: TGTGCCTGGAGTCCACCTCTCGACTTGTACAATGAGCAGTTCTTC; CDR3aa: CAWSPPLDLYNEQFF
abundance: .; v_gene: TRBV14; j_gene: TRBJ1-2; d_gene: .; CDR3nt: TGTGCCAGCAGCCAAGATGGTGCGGGGCTCTACTATGGCTACACCTTC; CDR3aa: CASSQDGAGLYYGYTF
abundance: .; v_gene: TRBV29-1; j_gene: TRBJ2-1; d_gene: .; CDR3nt: TGCAGCGTGTTTCCCCAGTACAATGAGCAGTTCTTC; CDR3aa: CSVFPQYNEQFF
abundance: once; v_gene: TRBV7-9; j_gene: TRBJ2-5; d_gene: .; CDR3nt: TGTGCCAGCAGCCCCCGTCTAGCCCGCCGTAAGCCCCAGTACTTC; CDR3aa: CASSPRLARRKPQYF
abundance: .; v_gene: TRBV29-1; j_gene: TRBJ1-2; d_gene: .; CDR3nt: TGCAGCGTTGAAGACAGGACAGCTAACTATGGCTACACCTTC; CDR3aa: CSVEDRTANYGYTF
abundance: .; v_gene: TRBV29-1; j_gene: TRBJ1-1; d_gene: .; CDR3nt: TGCAGCGCCACGACCACTGAAGCTTTCTTT; CDR3aa: CSATTTEAFF
abundance: .; v_gene: TRBV23-1; j_gene: TRBJ2-5; d_gene: .; CDR3nt: TGCGCCAGCAGTCAACACAAAAAGGGGGGGACCGAGACCCAGTACTTC; CDR3aa: CASSQHKKGGTETQYF
abundance: once; v_gene: TRBV6-5; j_gene: TRBJ2-5; d_gene: .; CDR3nt: TGTGCCAGCAGTTATCTTTCGGGAGTAGAGACCCAGTACTTC; CDR3aa: CASSYLSGVETQYF